This is a list of T cell receptor beta chains from one sample in a study of T-cell reconstitution after alpha-beta-depleted transplantation in children. TCRdb re-called the PCR reads with MiXCR, one entry per CDR3 protein. Of about 58,000 distinct CDR3 sequences listed, 44% were seen once; the top ten hold 95% to 98%. Sequencing was performed on PBMCs, mostly from graft donor cells, taken 360 days after TCRalphabeta/CD19-depleted stem cell transplant. These receptors all come from a male patient between 10 and 17 years old who had a stem cell transplant for acute lymphoblastic leukemia, so the T cells may come from the graft donor. The CDR3 runs from the conserved cysteine through the conserved F or W. The D gene is left open where the match is weak. Size is stated for part of the rows, as once, few or many counts, or as a class when the clone is expanded.

J gene | clone size | V gene | D gene | CDR3 protein | CDR3 DNA
TRBJ2-3 | NA | TRBV9 | NA | CASSVEGRLGGRTDTQYF | TGTGCCAGCAGCGTAGAGGGGCGGCTTGGGGGGCGGACAGATACGCAGTATTTT
TRBJ2-1 | few | TRBV5-1 | NA | CASSLGPVEESSYNEQFF | TGCGCCAGCAGCTTGGGACCGGTGGAGGAGAGCTCCTACAATGAGCAGTTCTTC
TRBJ2-5 | NA | TRBV12-3/TRBV12-4 | NA | CASSFSRIDNQETQYF | TGTGCCAGCAGTTTTTCTAGAATCGACAATCAAGAGACCCAGTACTTC
TRBJ2-7 | NA | TRBV21-1 | NA | CASSKVVGSLYEQYF | TGTGCCAGCAGCAAAGTGGTAGGGAGTTTATACGAGCAGTACTTC
TRBJ2-7 | NA | TRBV9 | NA | CASSDGASSYEQYF | TGTGCCAGCAGCGACGGGGCAAGCAGTTACGAGCAGTACTTC
TRBJ2-1 | few | TRBV4-2 | TRBD2 | CASSQVIAGVGDEQFF | TGTGCCAGCAGCCAAGTTATAGCGGGAGTAGGCGATGAGCAGTTCTTC
TRBJ1-2 | few | TRBV29-1 | TRBD1 | CSARQGTNYGYTF | TGCAGCGCCCGACAGGGAACTAACTATGGCTACACCTTC
TRBJ2-3 | few | TRBV5-6 | TRBD2 | CASRRSAGGPSDTQYF | TGTGCCAGCCGGAGGTCGGCGGGGGGGCCATCAGATACGCAGTATTTT
TRBJ2-3 | few | TRBV9 | NA | CASSPRSAGTHYF | TGTGCCAGCAGCCCCCGCTCCGCCGGAACCCACTATTTT
TRBJ1-2 | NA | TRBV28 | NA | CASSFSLRTEYGYTF | TGTGCCAGCAGCTTTTCCCTACGGACGGAATATGGCTACACCTTC
TRBJ1-1 | few | TRBV10-2 | TRBD1 | CASTLTGGVAEAFF | TGCGCCAGCACTCTGACAGGGGGGGTTGCTGAAGCTTTCTTT
TRBJ2-1 | many | TRBV2 | NA | CASTSFKGTIQQFF | TGTGCCAGCACCTCTTTTAAGGGTACAATACAGCAGTTCTTC
TRBJ2-1 | NA | TRBV5-5 | NA | CASSPLGEGAENEQFF | TGTGCCAGCAGCCCCCTCGGGGAGGGGGCGGAAAATGAGCAGTTCTTC
TRBJ1-4 | few | TRBV5-1 | NA | CASSRNRVENEKLFF | TGCGCCAGCAGCCGCAACAGGGTAGAGAATGAAAAACTGTTTTTT
TRBJ2-7 | NA | TRBV12-3/TRBV12-4 | NA | CASSFRAANYEQYF | TGTGCCAGCAGTTTTCGAGCGGCAAACTACGAGCAGTACTTC
TRBJ2-5 | few | TRBV20-1 | TRBD2 | CSAISSGVQETQYF | TGCAGTGCGATTAGTAGCGGGGTTCAAGAGACCCAGTACTTC
TRBJ2-7 | NA | TRBV5-5 | NA | CASSRKTDTSYEQYF | TGTGCCAGCAGCCGCAAGACAGATACTTCCTACGAGCAGTACTTC
TRBJ1-6 | NA | TRBV7-9 | TRBD1 | CASRLDRSSSYNSPLHF | TGTGCCAGCAGATTGGACAGGTCGAGCTCCTATAATTCACCCCTCCACTTT
TRBJ2-5 | few | TRBV9 | NA | CASSPDRISETQYF | TGTGCCAGCAGCCCTGACAGGATATCAGAGACCCAGTACTTC
TRBJ2-1 | once | TRBV7-9 | NA | CASSPRTSPYNEQFF | TGTGCCAGCAGCCCGAGGACATCTCCCTACAATGAGCAGTTCTTC
TRBJ1-2 | few | TRBV25-1 | TRBD1 | CASSEFGDRAHGYTF | TGTGCCAGCAGTGAATTCGGGGACAGGGCTCATGGCTACACCTTC
TRBJ2-5 | NA | TRBV18 | NA | CASSPYVVEETQYF | TGTGCCAGCTCACCATACGTCGTCGAAGAGACCCAGTACTTC
TRBJ2-2 | NA | TRBV12-3/TRBV12-4 | TRBD1 | CASKMIDRGYGELFF | TGTGCCAGCAAGATGATCGACAGGGGATACGGGGAGCTGTTTTTT
TRBJ2-4 | NA | TRBV5-6 | TRBD1 | CASSSTGTGGDIQYF | TGTGCCAGCAGTTCTACCGGGACAGGGGGCGACATTCAGTACTTC
TRBJ1-4 | NA | TRBV27 | TRBD1 | CASSGTGRPTNEKLFF | TGTGCCAGCAGTGGGACAGGTCGGCCAACTAATGAAAAACTGTTTTTT
TRBJ2-7 | NA | TRBV28 | TRBD2 | CASSSGLAASYEQYF | TGTGCCAGCAGTTCGGGTCTAGCGGCCTCCTACGAGCAGTACTTC
TRBJ2-1 | NA | TRBV29-1 | TRBD2 | CSVEGTSVYNEQFF | TGCAGCGTTGAAGGAACTAGCGTCTACAATGAGCAGTTCTTC
TRBJ1-2 | NA | TRBV15 | NA | CATSRPNDRYRVYGYTF | TGTGCCACCAGCAGACCAAACGATAGGTACAGGGTCTATGGCTACACCTTC
TRBJ2-5 | few | TRBV7-2 | NA | CASSPGQLSDGQETQYF | TGTGCCAGCAGCCCCGGACAGCTCTCAGATGGGCAAGAGACCCAGTACTTC
TRBJ2-7 | few | TRBV10-3 | TRBD1 | CAISEKGTGQPGEYF | TGTGCCATCAGTGAAAAGGGGACAGGGCAACCGGGCGAGTACTTC
TRBJ1-1 | few | TRBV12-3/TRBV12-4 | TRBD1 | CASSPDRGGWTEAFF | TGTGCCAGCAGCCCGGACAGGGGAGGGTGGACTGAAGCTTTCTTT
TRBJ2-1 | NA | TRBV4-1 | TRBD2 | CASSQDRLAGRDEQFF | TGCGCCAGCAGCCAAGATAGGCTAGCGGGAAGAGATGAGCAGTTCTTC
TRBJ1-4 | few | TRBV28 | NA | CASSTIRGTNEKLFF | TGTGCCAGCAGCACAATTCGGGGGACTAATGAAAAACTGTTTTTT
TRBJ1-5 | few | TRBV28 | TRBD1 | CASSPHRGNGNQPQHF | TGTGCCAGCAGTCCCCACAGGGGTAATGGCAATCAGCCCCAGCATTTT
TRBJ1-1 | NA | TRBV20-1 | NA | CSAFGRGRGTEAFF | TGCAGTGCTTTTGGGAGGGGAAGAGGGACTGAAGCTTTCTTT
TRBJ2-3 | NA | TRBV25-1 | NA | CASSADTQYF | TGTGCCAGCAGTGCGGATACGCAGTATTTT
TRBJ2-3 | NA | TRBV5-1 | NA | CASNGAKPPTDTQYF | TGCGCCAGCAACGGGGCCAAACCCCCCACAGATACGCAGTATTTT
TRBJ1-3 | NA | TRBV28 | NA | CASSRGISGNTIYF | TGTGCCAGCAGTAGAGGGATCTCTGGAAACACCATATATTTT
TRBJ1-2 | few | TRBV5-1 | NA | CASSLERDYGYTF | TGCGCCAGCAGCTTGGAACGGGACTATGGCTACACCTTC
TRBJ2-3 | NA | TRBV12-3/TRBV12-4 | NA | CASSPPRGPTDTQYF | TGTGCCAGCAGTCCCCCCCGGGGGCCCACAGATACGCAGTATTTT
TRBJ2-5 | NA | TRBV24-1 | NA | CATSPAGGRGKTQYF | TGTGCCACCAGTCCCGCCGGGGGGCGGGGAAAGACCCAGTACTTC
TRBJ2-7 | NA | TRBV29-1 | TRBD2 | CSVEAGGSAYEQYF | TGCAGCGTTGAAGCGGGGGGGTCCGCCTACGAGCAGTACTTC
TRBJ2-7 | NA | TRBV7-8 | NA | CASSLAGLGYYEQYF | TGTGCCAGCAGCTTAGCGGGATTGGGCTACTACGAGCAGTACTTC
TRBJ1-2 | few | TRBV29-1 | NA | CSVEEGFQGHGYTF | TGCAGCGTTGAAGAGGGGTTCCAAGGGCATGGCTACACCTTC
TRBJ2-5 | NA | TRBV14 | TRBD2 | CASSLAGAETQYF | TGTGCCAGCAGCCTGGCGGGAGCAGAGACCCAGTACTTC
TRBJ2-1 | few | TRBV15 | NA | CATSRDSMGVEQFF | TGTGCCACCAGCAGAGATTCGATGGGAGTTGAGCAGTTCTTC
TRBJ2-5 | few | TRBV12-3/TRBV12-4 | NA | CASSPGPVETQYF | TGTGCCAGCAGTCCTGGGCCAGTGGAGACCCAGTACTTC
TRBJ2-1 | few | TRBV7-2 | TRBD2 | CASSSHKRGSYNEQFF | TGTGCCAGCAGCTCCCATAAGCGGGGCTCCTACAATGAGCAGTTCTTC
TRBJ2-3 | NA | TRBV12-3/TRBV12-4 | TRBD2 | CASSKRTSGTLPDTQYF | TGTGCCAGCAGTAAAAGGACTAGCGGGACCCTACCAGATACGCAGTATTTT
TRBJ1-1 | NA | TRBV12-3/TRBV12-4 | NA | CASSFMNTEAFF | TGTGCCAGCAGTTTCATGAACACTGAAGCTTTCTTT
TRBJ2-7 | few | TRBV5-1 | TRBD1 | CASTPGQGAYEQYF | TGCGCCAGCACTCCGGGACAGGGGGCCTACGAGCAGTACTTC
TRBJ2-2 | few | TRBV9 | TRBD2 | CASSVEGLAGEELFF | TGTGCCAGCAGCGTGGAAGGGCTAGCGGGAGAGGAGCTGTTTTTT
TRBJ2-1 | NA | TRBV12-3/TRBV12-4 | TRBD2 | CASALPGLAGREQFF | TGTGCCAGCGCGTTACCGGGACTAGCAGGGCGTGAGCAGTTCTTC
TRBJ2-1 | NA | TRBV9 | TRBD1 | CASSVPGTGFYNEQFF | TGTGCCAGCAGCGTCCCCGGGACAGGCTTCTACAATGAGCAGTTCTTC
TRBJ2-7 | NA | TRBV28 | NA | CASSSPDSPYEQYF | TGTGCCAGCAGTTCCCCGGACTCCCCCTACGAGCAGTACTTC